The entry that follows covers one T cell receptor beta chain sequence. The antigen this receptor binds is unknown. Qualities for individual bases were not recorded, and no much larger clone is one base off. Participants in the prospective study were aged about 18 to 89 years, lived in 24 United States geographic areas, and enrolled through a virtual design. To assign participants to cohorts, the prospective study relied on clinical history that participants themselves reported in a screening survey and a study questionnaire. Recovered participants in ImmuneRACE Cohort 3 were defined as having two consecutive negative NP/OP PCR tests, clearance from a healthcare professional, or resolution of symptoms. In the prospective study, mobile phlebotomists collected whole blood, serum and a nasopharyngeal or oropharyngeal swab from each participant. Prospective study participants could optionally give additional blood draws and questionnaires over an approximately 2-month period. Blood samples from the prospective study were shipped frozen or at room temperature prior to DNA extraction.

The immunoSEQ Assay, a bias-controlled multiplex PCR, was used to amplify TCRbeta CDR3 regions from genomic DNA. The original methods were these. The number of nucleated cells in each sample was estimated by amplification of reference gene primers within the assay. Sequence reads were collapsed and filtered to measure the absolute abundance of every unique TCRbeta CDR3 rearrangement. Productive Simpson clonality was computed per sample as the square root of Simpson's diversity index over productive rearrangements. TCRdb took over this immuneACCESS table, retaining in-frame rearrangements with V and J assigned. Such tables are incomplete; in checked studies, under half of the missing clones stem from an unresolved V gene, and the remainder is unexplained. V and J calls and clone size are given by that table; D and trimming were obtained from the DNA. The sample table shows a few hundred thousand clones, and approximately 80% are seen once. About a tenth of the sample is taken by the ten largest.

This entry comes from a study of blood T cell repertoires in COVID-19 (dated by TCRdb to about 2020). A note on the overall study: Samples from collaborators originated in the United States, Italy and Spain and spanned both the acute and convalescent phases of COVID-19. The material from the prospective study consisted of cDNA or gDNA derived from T cells, B-cell-depleted T cells, or PBMCs. Subjects who had been exposed to COVID-19, were actively infected with it, or had recovered from it provided the deeply sampled blood TCRbeta repertoires that made up the dataset. A freely available public database, intended as a resource for researchers studying the immune response to SARS-CoV-2, is where the repertoires were released. The samples were drawn from two sources: the first 160 participants of the ongoing ImmuneRACE study, and some 1,300 subjects contributed by 6 global collaborators. A de-identified subject ID, COVID-19 status, age in years and sex were almost always included in the sample metadata. Where available, HLA class I and class II types were taken from metadata supplied by the sample provider and were not determined by assay-based typing. What the study reported, not specific to this receptor: How much clinical and demographic metadata was included differed by source and by participant, and the metadata was provided uncurated.

CDR1 is given as SGHAT and CDR2 as FQNNGV, both from the germline V gene. The trim is 2 bases for V and 9 bases for J, with a gap of 13 bases between the germline ends. The CDR3 spans 13 residues, from the cysteine through the phenylalanine. Of all the DNA, just the CDR3 is kept, 39 bases in frame from base 1. Sequenced sample: PBMCs or T cells enriched from blood (not recorded which). The chain was built from TRBV11-2 and TRBJ1-1; a confident D gene designation cannot be given. The receptor was isolated from a man aged 40-50 years who had recovered from COVID-19. This receptor has the CDR3 CASSLHPLGQAFF. The sequenced DNA: TGTGCCAGCAGCTTACACCCCCTTGGCCAAGCTTTCTTT. This CDR3, with the reference TRBV11-2 and TRBJ1-1 proteins standing in past its ends, gives the full variable domain EAGVAQSPRYKIIEKRQSVAFWCNPISGHATLYWYQQILGQGPKLLIQFQNNGVVDDSQLPKDRFSAERLKGVDSTLKIQPAKLEDSAVYLCASSLHPLGQAFFGQGTRLTVV.